This TCR beta chain was identified during a study of HIV-infected patients and healthy controls (dated by TCRdb to about 2014). Library method: 5' RACE. Sequencing instrument: Illumina MiSeq. The public reads were quality trimmed at Q25 with fastp and then assembled into clones with MiXCR by TCRdb, keeping productive beta chains. Identical CDR3 protein sequences are pooled into one entry, listed with their most common genes and DNA. The sample table holds around 62,000 distinct CDR3 sequences, of which around 21% were seen once. 1.4% to 1.5% of the sample lies in the top ten. This clonotype was found a few times. No antigen is known for it. Per-base qualities were not stored, and no clone one base away is much larger. Its CDR3 holds 15 amino acids, cysteine through phenylalanine. The read is trimmed to its CDR3 DNA, 45 bases read in frame from base 1. Reading the germline V gene gives CDR1 SGHRS and CDR2 YFSETQ. Germline trimming amounts to 0 bases on V and 0 bases on J, with 1 as the count of junction bases outside the gene matches.

Sequences were obtained from CD4+ T cells from blood. The TCR originated in a human donor in good health. Rearrangement joined TRBV5-1 to TRBJ2-3; TRBD1 agrees with 7 junctional bases. The DNA sequence is given as TGCGCCAGCAGCTTGGAGGGGGCTAGCACAGATACGCAGTATTTT. It translates to CASSLEGASTDTQYF.